This is a list of T cell receptor beta chains from one sample in a study of T cell repertoires in cytomegalovirus infection. TCRdb ran MiXCR on the reads and lists one entry per CDR3 protein. Among 500,000 or so distinct CDR3 sequences listed, approximately 15% were seen once. The material sequenced was CD8+ T cells from PBMCs. The receptor source for this set is a human donor in good health (CMV status not recorded). Some clones in this sample may be carry-over from other donors' samples. Each CDR3 is given with its conserved first and last residue. A D gene is named only where the DNA matches it firmly. Expanded clones get a size class; other rows say once, few or many, or leave the size out.

J gene: TRBJ2-6; clone size: .; D gene: .; V gene: TRBV9; CDR3 DNA: TGTGCCAGCAGCGCGGCCGACTCTGGGGCCAACGTCCTGACTTTC; CDR3 protein: CASSAADSGANVLTF
J gene: TRBJ2-7; clone size: few; D gene: .; V gene: TRBV19; CDR3 DNA: TGTGCCAGTAGCCCCAGAATCCGCTCCTACGAGCAGTACTTC; CDR3 protein: CASSPRIRSYEQYF
J gene: TRBJ1-1; clone size: once; D gene: .; V gene: TRBV6-1; CDR3 DNA: TGTGCCAGCAGTACCTACAGGGCGGAGACTGAAGTTTTCTTT; CDR3 protein: CASSTYRAETEVFF
J gene: TRBJ1-1; clone size: few; D gene: .; V gene: TRBV2; CDR3 DNA: TGTGCCAGCAGTGGGCGACAGGCGGCTTTCTTT; CDR3 protein: CASSGRQAAFF
J gene: TRBJ2-7; clone size: .; D gene: .; V gene: TRBV3-1; CDR3 DNA: TGTGCCAGCAGCCTTGGCCTTGGACAGTACGAGCAGTACTTC; CDR3 protein: CASSLGLGQYEQYF
J gene: TRBJ2-1; clone size: many; D gene: .; V gene: TRBV7-8; CDR3 DNA: TGTGCCAGCGGGAAGGTAGGCAATGAGCAGTTCTTC; CDR3 protein: CASGKVGNEQFF
J gene: TRBJ2-1; clone size: few; D gene: TRBD1; V gene: TRBV5-4; CDR3 DNA: TGTGCCAGCAGCTTGGAGACAGGGGGGCACAATGAGCAGTTCTTC; CDR3 protein: CASSLETGGHNEQFF
J gene: TRBJ2-3; clone size: many; D gene: .; V gene: TRBV7-8; CDR3 DNA: TGTGCCAGCAGCTATCTAGTGGGGCGCACAGATACGCAGTATTTT; CDR3 protein: CASSYLVGRTDTQYF
J gene: TRBJ2-1; clone size: .; D gene: TRBD2; V gene: TRBV6-1; CDR3 DNA: TGTGCCAGCAGTTTCCCGGGACTAGTTGAGCAGTTCTTC; CDR3 protein: CASSFPGLVEQFF
J gene: TRBJ2-1; clone size: once; D gene: TRBD2; V gene: TRBV29-1; CDR3 DNA: TGCAGCGTTGAAGGCCTAGCGGGAGGATCAGCCTACAATGAGCAGTTCTTC; CDR3 protein: CSVEGLAGGSAYNEQFF
J gene: TRBJ2-7; clone size: few; D gene: TRBD1; V gene: TRBV5-1; CDR3 DNA: TGCGCCAGCAGCTTGGTGGGACAGGTCCCCGAGCAGTACTTC; CDR3 protein: CASSLVGQVPEQYF
J gene: TRBJ2-7; clone size: .; D gene: TRBD1; V gene: TRBV20-1; CDR3 DNA: TGCAGTGCCCGGGACAGGGGAATGAACGAGCAGTACTTC; CDR3 protein: CSARDRGMNEQYF
J gene: TRBJ2-1; clone size: many; D gene: TRBD2; V gene: TRBV4-2; CDR3 DNA: TGTGCCAGCAGCCAAGAAACTAGCGGGAGCACTGGTTCCTACAATGAGCAGTTCTTC; CDR3 protein: CASSQETSGSTGSYNEQFF
J gene: TRBJ2-5; clone size: many; D gene: TRBD2; V gene: TRBV7-6; CDR3 DNA: TGTGCCAGCAGACTGACTAGCGGGGGATCCCAAGAGACCCAGTACTTC; CDR3 protein: CASRLTSGGSQETQYF
J gene: TRBJ2-3; clone size: .; D gene: .; V gene: TRBV27; CDR3 DNA: TGTGCCAGCAGTGAAGCGGTCACAGATACGCAGTATTTT; CDR3 protein: CASSEAVTDTQYF
J gene: TRBJ2-7; clone size: few; D gene: .; V gene: TRBV28; CDR3 DNA: TGTGCCAGCATCCGCCGCCCTACGGACTACGAGCAGTACTTC; CDR3 protein: CASIRRPTDYEQYF
J gene: TRBJ1-6; clone size: many; D gene: .; V gene: TRBV12-3/TRBV12-4; CDR3 DNA: TGTGCCAGCAGTTTTGACCGGCCCAGCTCCTATAATTCACCCCTCCACTTT; CDR3 protein: CASSFDRPSSYNSPLHF
J gene: TRBJ1-3; clone size: many; D gene: .; V gene: TRBV7-9; CDR3 DNA: TGTGCCAGCAGCTCCGGGACCTCTGGAAACACCATATATTTT; CDR3 protein: CASSSGTSGNTIYF
J gene: TRBJ2-1; clone size: few; D gene: .; V gene: TRBV10-2; CDR3 DNA: TGCGCCAGCAGTGATGCGGGACGACATGTGAATGAGCAGTTCTTC; CDR3 protein: CASSDAGRHVNEQFF
J gene: TRBJ1-2; clone size: many; D gene: .; V gene: TRBV5-6; CDR3 DNA: TGTGCCAGCAGCTACGGGGGGGAAGCCTATGGCTACACCTTC; CDR3 protein: CASSYGGEAYGYTF
J gene: TRBJ2-1; clone size: few; D gene: .; V gene: TRBV7-9; CDR3 DNA: TGTGCCAGCAGCTTTAGTTACGGGGAAAATGAGCAGTTCTTC; CDR3 protein: CASSFSYGENEQFF
J gene: TRBJ2-7; clone size: .; D gene: .; V gene: TRBV5-5; CDR3 DNA: TGTGCCAGCAGCTTGGTGGCAGACTCCTACGAGCAGTACTTC; CDR3 protein: CASSLVADSYEQYF